This T cell receptor beta chain came from a study of metastatic and nonmetastatic thyroid tumors. Study summary: Repertoires from malignant and benign thyroid patients were compared across blood and tumor or nodule tissue.

This clone was observed many times. The antigen is not known. This sequence may be a read error, since a much larger clone differs from it by one base. Other DNA variants within this sample encode the same CDR3. Study-level results: Reports indicated that malignant thyroid tumors showed significantly higher TCR beta diversity than benign nodules did, in blood and tumor.

TCRdb reanalyzed the PCR reads with MiXCR. This sample yields about 10,000 clones, of which 20% to 25% are seen a single time; less than 20% belongs to the top ten. Thyroid surgery was preceded by no treatment in any patient. The germline V gene encodes CDR1 SGHTA and CDR2 FQGNSA. The CDR3 length is 16 residues. V gave up 3 bases and J gave up 7 bases; unmatched junction bases: 13. Sequencing input: adjacent normal tissue. The sequence came from a female donor with papillary thyroid cancer or a benign thyroid nodule (not recorded which). Some clones in this sample may be carry-over from other donors' samples. This chain joins TRBV7-2 and TRBJ2-5; TRBD2 agrees at 8 bases. The CDR3 is CASSLTSVGLQGTQYF. The CDR3 DNA reads TGTGCCAGCAGCTTGACTAGCGTAGGGTTGCAGGGGACCCAGTACTTC.